The 3 T cell receptor beta chains below all came from one sample that was sequenced in a study of OX40 agonist ivuxolimab in advanced cancers. Method: immunoSEQ multiplex PCR; TCRdb's copy keeps in-frame clones and lacks some. In the table there are 60,000 or so clones, 90% to 95% of which are singletons. The specimen comprised CD4+ or CD8+ T cells sorted from blood, sampled in a trial of the OX40 agonist ivuxolimab. These receptors were collected from an adult with an advanced solid tumor such as melanoma, head and neck, liver or kidney cancer.

CDR3 in amino acids: CAWGEGHEQYF. The CDR3 nucleotides are TGTGCCTGGGGGGAGGGCCACGAGCAGTACTTC. J is TRBJ2-7 and V is TRBV30, with TRBD2 matching 7 bases. Germline V gene data show CDR1 as GTSNPN and CDR2 as SVGIG (reference sequence). Unmatched junction bases numbered 3, after V lost 5 bases and J lost 5 bases. The CDR3 runs 11 residues.

CDR3 sequence: CASMEGLAGIYNEQFF. Written as DNA, the CDR3 is TGTGCCAGCATGGAGGGACTAGCGGGGATATACAATGAGCAGTTCTTC. The J gene is TRBJ2-1, the V gene TRBV2; TRBD2 agrees at 13 bases. This CDR3 contains 16 residues. V gave up 7 bases and J gave up 4 bases; unmatched junction bases: 7. Germline CDR1 SNHLY, CDR2 FYNNEI.

V gene TRBV7-9 combines with J gene TRBJ2-5; 15 bases agree with TRBD2. The J segment lost 0 bases and the V segment lost 1 base, leaving 6 bases of the junction unmatched. Germline-derived CDR1 and CDR2 are SEHNR and FQNEAQ (reference sequence). The CDR3 loop spans 19 amino acids. CDR3 DNA: TGTGCCAGCAGCTTAGGGCGGACTAGCGGGAGGGCCGACCAAGAGACCCAGTACTTC. The encoded protein is CASSLGRTSGRADQETQYF.